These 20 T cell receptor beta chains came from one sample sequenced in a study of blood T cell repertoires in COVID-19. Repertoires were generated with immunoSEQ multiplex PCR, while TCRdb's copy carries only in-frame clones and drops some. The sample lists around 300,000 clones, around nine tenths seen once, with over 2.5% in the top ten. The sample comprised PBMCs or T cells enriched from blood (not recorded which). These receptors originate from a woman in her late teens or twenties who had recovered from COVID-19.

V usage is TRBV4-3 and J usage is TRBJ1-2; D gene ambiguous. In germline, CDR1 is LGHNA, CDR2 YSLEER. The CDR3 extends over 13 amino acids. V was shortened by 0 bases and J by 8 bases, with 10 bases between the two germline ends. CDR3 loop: CASSQDRGLGYTF. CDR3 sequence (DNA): TGCGCCAGCAGCCAAGATCGGGGATTAGGCTACACCTTC.

The CDR3 protein is CATSRRTGAAYNEQFF. CDR3 nucleotides: TGTGCCACCAGCAGAAGAACGGGAGCTGCCTACAATGAGCAGTTCTTC. The chain has TRBV15 and TRBJ2-1; tentatively, D is TRBD2 (6 bases). Trimming took off 2 bases at V and 2 bases at J, with 13 bases between the two ends. Germline values: CDR1 LNHNV, CDR2 YYDKDF (reference sequence). CDR3 size: 16 residues.

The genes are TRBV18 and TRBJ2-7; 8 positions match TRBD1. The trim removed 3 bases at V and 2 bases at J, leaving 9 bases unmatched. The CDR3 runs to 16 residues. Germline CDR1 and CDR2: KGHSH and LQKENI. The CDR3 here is CASSPSDRAFPYEQYF. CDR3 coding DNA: TGTGCCAGCTCACCCTCGGACAGGGCCTTCCCCTACGAGCAGTACTTC.

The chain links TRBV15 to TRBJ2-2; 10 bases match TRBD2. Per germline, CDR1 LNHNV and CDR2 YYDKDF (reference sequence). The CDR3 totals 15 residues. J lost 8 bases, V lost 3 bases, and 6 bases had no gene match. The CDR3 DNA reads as TGTGCCACCAGCAGCCGAACTAGCGGGGAAGGGGAGCTGTTTTTT. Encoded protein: CATSSRTSGEGELFF.

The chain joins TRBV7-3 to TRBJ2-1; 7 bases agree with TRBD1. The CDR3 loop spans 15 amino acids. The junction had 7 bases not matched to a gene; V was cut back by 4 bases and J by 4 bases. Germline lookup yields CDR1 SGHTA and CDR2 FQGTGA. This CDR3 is CASSSSGTAYNEQFF. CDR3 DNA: TGTGCCAGCAGCTCCTCCGGGACAGCTTACAATGAGCAGTTCTTC.

The CDR3: CAWREGQRDEQFF. The CDR3 nucleotides read TGTGCCTGGAGGGAGGGCCAAAGGGATGAGCAGTTCTTC. The J gene is TRBJ2-1, the V gene TRBV30; D may be TRBD2 (6 bases). V was pared by 3 bases and J by 8 bases, with 14 bases between. The CDR3 consists of 13 residues. CDR1 GTSNPN and CDR2 SVGIG come from the germline V gene (reference sequence).

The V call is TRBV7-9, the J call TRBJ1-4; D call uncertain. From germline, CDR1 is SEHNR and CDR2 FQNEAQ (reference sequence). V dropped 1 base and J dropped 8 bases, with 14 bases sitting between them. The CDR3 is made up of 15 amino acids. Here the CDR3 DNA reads TGTGCCAGCAGCTTAGACGGGGTAGGATGGGAAAAACTGTTTTTT. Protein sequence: CASSLDGVGWEKLFF.

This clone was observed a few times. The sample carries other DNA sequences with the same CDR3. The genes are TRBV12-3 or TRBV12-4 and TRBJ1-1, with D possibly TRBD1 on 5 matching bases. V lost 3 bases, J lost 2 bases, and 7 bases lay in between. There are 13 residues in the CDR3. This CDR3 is CASSLGGNTEAFF. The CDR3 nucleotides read TGTGCCAGCAGTTTGGGGGGAAACACTGAAGCTTTCTTT.

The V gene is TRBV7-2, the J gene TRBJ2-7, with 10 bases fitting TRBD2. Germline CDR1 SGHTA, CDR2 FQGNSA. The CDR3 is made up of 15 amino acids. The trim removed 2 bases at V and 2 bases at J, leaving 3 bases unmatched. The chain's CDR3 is CASSLTLAGAYEQYF. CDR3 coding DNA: TGTGCCAGCAGCTTAACGCTAGCGGGGGCCTACGAGCAGTACTTC.

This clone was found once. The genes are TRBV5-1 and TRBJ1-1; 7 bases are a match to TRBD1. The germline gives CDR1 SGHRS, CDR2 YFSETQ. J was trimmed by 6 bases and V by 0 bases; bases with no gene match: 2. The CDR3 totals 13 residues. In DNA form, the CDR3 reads TGCGCCAGCAGCTTGGCGCAGGGGGCTGAAGCTTTCTTT. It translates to CASSLAQGAEAFF.

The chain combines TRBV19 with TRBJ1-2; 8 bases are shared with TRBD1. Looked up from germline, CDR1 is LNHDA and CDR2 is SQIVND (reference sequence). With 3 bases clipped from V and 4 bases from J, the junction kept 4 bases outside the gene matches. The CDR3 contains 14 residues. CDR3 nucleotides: TGTGCCAGTAGTATGGGACAGGTGATCTATGGCTACACCTTC. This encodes CASSMGQVIYGYTF.

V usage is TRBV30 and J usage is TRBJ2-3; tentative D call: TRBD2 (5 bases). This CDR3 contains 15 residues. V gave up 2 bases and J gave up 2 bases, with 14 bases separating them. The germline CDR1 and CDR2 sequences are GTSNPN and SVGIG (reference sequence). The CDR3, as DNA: TGTGCCTGGAGTCCGGCCAGCGGAGCCACAGATACGCAGTATTTT. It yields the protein CAWSPASGATDTQYF. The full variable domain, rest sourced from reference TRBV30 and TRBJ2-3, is SQTIHQWPATLVQPVGSPLSLECTVEGTSNPNLYWYRQAAGRGLQLLFYSVGIGQISSEVPQNLSASRPQDRQFILSSKKLLLSDSGFYLCAWSPASGATDTQYFGPGTRLTVL.

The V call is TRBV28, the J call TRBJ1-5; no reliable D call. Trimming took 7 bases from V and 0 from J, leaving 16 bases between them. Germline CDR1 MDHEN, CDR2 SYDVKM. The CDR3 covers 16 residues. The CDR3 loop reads CASTREGIYSNQPQHF. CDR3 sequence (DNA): TGTGCCAGCACTAGGGAGGGCATATATAGCAATCAGCCCCAGCATTTT.

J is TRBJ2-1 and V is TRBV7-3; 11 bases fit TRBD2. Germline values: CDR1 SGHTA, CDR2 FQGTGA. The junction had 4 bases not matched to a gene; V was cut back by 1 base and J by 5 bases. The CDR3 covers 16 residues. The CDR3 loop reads CASSLRTGLADNEQFF. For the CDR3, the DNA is TGTGCCAGCAGCTTAAGGACGGGACTAGCGGACAATGAGCAGTTCTTC.

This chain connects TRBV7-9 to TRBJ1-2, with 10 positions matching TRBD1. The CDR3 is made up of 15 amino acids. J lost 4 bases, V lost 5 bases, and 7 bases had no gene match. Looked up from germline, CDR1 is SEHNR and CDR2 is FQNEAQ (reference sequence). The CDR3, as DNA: TGTGCCAGCAGCAGAGGACAGGGGGGGACCTATGGCTACACCTTC. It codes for CASSRGQGGTYGYTF.

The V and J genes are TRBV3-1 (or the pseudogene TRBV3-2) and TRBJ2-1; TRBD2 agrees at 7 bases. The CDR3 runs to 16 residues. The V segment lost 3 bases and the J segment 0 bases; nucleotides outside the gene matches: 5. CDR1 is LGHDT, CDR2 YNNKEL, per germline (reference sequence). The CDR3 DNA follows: TGTGCCAGCAGCCAGCTAGCGGAGAGCTCCTACAATGAGCAGTTCTTC. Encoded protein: CASSQLAESSYNEQFF.

DNA for the CDR3: TGCAGTGCTAGTGACAGGGGAGAAAGTCAGCCCCAGCATTTT. It codes for CSASDRGESQPQHF. The V and J genes are TRBV20-1 and TRBJ1-5, with TRBD1 matching 8 bases. V shed 3 bases and J 6 bases; nucleotides not matched to a gene: 7. In germline, CDR1 is DFQATT, CDR2 SNEGSKA (reference sequence). The CDR3 runs to 14 residues.

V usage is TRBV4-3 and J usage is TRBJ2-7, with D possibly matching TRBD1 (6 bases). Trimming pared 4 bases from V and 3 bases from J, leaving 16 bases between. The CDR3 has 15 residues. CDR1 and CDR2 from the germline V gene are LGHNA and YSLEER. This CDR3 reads CASSPSATGGYEQYF. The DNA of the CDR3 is TGCGCCAGCAGCCCTTCCGCGACAGGAGGCTACGAGCAGTACTTC.

The CDR3 spells CASSRTPSGGGIDEQFF. As DNA, the CDR3 is TGTGCCAGCAGCCGAACTCCTAGCGGGGGGGGCATCGATGAGCAGTTCTTC. The rearrangement uses TRBV5-4 and TRBJ2-1; 12 bases match TRBD2. Germline CDR1 reads SGHNT; CDR2 reads YYREEE (reference sequence). The CDR3 length is 17 residues. V shed 4 bases, J shed 8 bases, and the junction held 13 bases outside the gene matches.

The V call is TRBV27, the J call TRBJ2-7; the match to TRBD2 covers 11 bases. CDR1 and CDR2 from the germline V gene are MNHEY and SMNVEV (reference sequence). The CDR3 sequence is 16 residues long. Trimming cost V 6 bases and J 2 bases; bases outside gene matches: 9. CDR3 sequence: CASSLAGTSGAYEQYF. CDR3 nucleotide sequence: TGTGCCAGCAGCCTAGCCGGGACTAGCGGCGCCTACGAGCAGTACTTC.